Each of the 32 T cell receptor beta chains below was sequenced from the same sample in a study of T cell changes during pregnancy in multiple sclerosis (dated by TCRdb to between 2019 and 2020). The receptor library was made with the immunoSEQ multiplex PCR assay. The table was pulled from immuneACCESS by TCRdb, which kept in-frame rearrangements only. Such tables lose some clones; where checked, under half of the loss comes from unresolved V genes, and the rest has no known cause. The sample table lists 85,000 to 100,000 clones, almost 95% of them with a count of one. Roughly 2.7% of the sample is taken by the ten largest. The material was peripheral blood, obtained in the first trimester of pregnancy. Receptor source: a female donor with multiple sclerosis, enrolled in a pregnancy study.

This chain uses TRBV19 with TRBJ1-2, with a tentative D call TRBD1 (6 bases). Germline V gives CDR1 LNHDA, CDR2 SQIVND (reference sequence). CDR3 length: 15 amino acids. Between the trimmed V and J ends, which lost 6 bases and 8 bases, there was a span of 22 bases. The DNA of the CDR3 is TGTGCCAGTAGACCCGGGACATCTAACCCGGAGGGCTACACCTTC. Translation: CASRPGTSNPEGYTF.

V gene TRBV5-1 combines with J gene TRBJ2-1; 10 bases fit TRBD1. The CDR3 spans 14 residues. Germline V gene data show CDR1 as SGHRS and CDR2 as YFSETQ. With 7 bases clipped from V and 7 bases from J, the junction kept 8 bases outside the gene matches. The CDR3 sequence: CASHVGQGGNEQFF. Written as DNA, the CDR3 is TGCGCCAGCCACGTAGGACAGGGGGGGAATGAGCAGTTCTTC. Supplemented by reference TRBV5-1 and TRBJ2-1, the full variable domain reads KAGVTQTPRYLIKTRGQQVTLSCSPISGHRSVSWYQQTPGQGLQFLFEYFSETQRNKGNFPGRFSGRQFSNSRSEMNVSTLELGDSALYLCASHVGQGGNEQFFGPGTRLTVL.

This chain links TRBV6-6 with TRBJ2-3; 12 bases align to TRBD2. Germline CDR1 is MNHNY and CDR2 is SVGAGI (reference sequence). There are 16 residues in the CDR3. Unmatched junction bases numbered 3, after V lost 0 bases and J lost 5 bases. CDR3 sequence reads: CASSYSASGRGDTQYF. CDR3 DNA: TGTGCCAGCAGTTACTCAGCTAGCGGGAGGGGAGATACGCAGTATTTT.

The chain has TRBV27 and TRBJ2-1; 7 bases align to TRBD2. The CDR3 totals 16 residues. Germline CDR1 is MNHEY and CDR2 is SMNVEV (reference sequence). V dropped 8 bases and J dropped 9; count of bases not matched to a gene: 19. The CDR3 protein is CASLADPGPPHGEQFF. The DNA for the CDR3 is TGTGCCAGCCTAGCGGATCCGGGCCCGCCCCACGGTGAGCAGTTCTTC.

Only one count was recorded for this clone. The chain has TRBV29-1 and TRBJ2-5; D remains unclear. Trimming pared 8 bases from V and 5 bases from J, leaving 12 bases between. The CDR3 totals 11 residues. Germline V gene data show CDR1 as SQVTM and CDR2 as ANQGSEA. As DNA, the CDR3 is TGCAGCTCGAAGAAAGAGGAGACCCAGTACTTC. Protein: CSSKKEETQYF. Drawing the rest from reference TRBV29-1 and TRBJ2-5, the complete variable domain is SAVISQKPSRDICQRGTSLTIQCQVDSQVTMMFWYRQQPGQSLTLIATANQGSEATYESGFVIDKFPISRPNLTFSTLTVSNMSPEDSSIYLCSSKKEETQYFGPGTRLLVL.

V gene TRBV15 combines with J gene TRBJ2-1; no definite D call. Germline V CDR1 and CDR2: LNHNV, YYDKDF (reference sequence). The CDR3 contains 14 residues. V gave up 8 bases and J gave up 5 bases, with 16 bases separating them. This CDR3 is CATALFFADNEQFF. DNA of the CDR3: TGTGCCACCGCTCTGTTCTTCGCGGACAATGAGCAGTTCTTC.

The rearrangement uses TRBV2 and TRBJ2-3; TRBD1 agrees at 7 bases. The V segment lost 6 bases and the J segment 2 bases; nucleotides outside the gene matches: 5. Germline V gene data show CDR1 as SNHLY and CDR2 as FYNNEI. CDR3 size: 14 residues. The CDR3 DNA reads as TGTGCCAGCAGCGTGACAGGGCTCACAGATACGCAGTATTTT. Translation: CASSVTGLTDTQYF.

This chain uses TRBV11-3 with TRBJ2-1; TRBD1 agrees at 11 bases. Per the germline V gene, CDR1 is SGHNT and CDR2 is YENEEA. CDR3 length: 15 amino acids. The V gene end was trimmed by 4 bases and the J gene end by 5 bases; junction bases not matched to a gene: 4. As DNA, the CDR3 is TGTGCCAGCAGCTCCGAGGACAGGGGGCACAATGAGCAGTTCTTC. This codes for CASSSEDRGHNEQFF.

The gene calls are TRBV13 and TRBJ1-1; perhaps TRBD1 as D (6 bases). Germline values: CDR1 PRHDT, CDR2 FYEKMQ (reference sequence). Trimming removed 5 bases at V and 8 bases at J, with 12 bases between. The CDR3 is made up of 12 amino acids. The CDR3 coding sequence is TGTGCCAGCAGCATACAGGGTCTGGAAGCTTTCTTT. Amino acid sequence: CASSIQGLEAFF.

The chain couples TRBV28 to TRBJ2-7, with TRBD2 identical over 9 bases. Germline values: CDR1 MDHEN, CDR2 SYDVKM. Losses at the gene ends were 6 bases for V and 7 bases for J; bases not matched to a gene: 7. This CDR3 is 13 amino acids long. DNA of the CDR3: TGTGCCAGCAGGTTAAGGCTAGCGGGGGAGCAGTACTTC. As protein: CASRLRLAGEQYF.

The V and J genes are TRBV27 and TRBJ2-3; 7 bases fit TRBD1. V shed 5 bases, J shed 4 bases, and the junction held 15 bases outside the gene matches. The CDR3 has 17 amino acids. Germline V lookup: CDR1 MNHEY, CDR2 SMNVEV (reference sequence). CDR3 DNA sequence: TGTGCCAGCAGTCTAATGAAGACAGGGTTAGTGGCAGATACGCAGTATTTT. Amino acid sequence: CASSLMKTGLVADTQYF.

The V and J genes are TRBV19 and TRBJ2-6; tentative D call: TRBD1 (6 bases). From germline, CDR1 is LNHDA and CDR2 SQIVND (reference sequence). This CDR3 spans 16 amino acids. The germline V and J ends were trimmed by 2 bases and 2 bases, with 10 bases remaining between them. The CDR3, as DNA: TGTGCCAGTAGTATAACAGGGATTGCTGGGGCCAACGTCCTGACTTTC. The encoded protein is CASSITGIAGANVLTF.

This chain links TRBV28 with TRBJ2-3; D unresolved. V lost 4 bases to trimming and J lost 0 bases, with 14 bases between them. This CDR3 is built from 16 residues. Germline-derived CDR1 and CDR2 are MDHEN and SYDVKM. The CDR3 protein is CASSSPHATSTDTQYF. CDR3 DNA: TGTGCCAGCAGTTCCCCGCATGCCACTAGCACAGATACGCAGTATTTT.

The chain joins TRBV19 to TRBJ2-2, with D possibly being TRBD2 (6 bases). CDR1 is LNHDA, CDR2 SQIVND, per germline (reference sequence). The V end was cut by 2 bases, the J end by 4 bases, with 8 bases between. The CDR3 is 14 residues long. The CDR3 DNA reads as TGTGCCAGTAGTATAACTAGCTCCACCGGGGAGCTGTTTTTT. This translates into CASSITSSTGELFF.

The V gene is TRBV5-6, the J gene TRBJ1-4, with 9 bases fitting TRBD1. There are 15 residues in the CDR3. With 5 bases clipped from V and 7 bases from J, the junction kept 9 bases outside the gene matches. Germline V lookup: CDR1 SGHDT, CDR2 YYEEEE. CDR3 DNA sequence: TGTGCCAGCAGTCCACAGGGGGCGGGGAGTGAAAAACTGTTTTTT. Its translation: CASSPQGAGSEKLFF.

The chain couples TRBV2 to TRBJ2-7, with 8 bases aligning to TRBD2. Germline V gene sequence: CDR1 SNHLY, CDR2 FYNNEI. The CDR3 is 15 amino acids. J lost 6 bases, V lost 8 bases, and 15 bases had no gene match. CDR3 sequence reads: CASGAGALLPGEQYF. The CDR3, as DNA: TGTGCCAGCGGAGCGGGGGCCCTTCTTCCCGGCGAGCAGTACTTC.

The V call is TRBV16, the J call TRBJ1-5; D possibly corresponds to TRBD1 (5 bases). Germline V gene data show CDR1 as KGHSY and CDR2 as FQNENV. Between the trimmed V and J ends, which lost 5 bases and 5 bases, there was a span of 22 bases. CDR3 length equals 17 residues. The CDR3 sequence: CASSSTSRSGQDQPQHF. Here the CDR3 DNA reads TGTGCCAGCAGCTCTACATCCCGGTCAGGGCAAGATCAGCCCCAGCATTTT.

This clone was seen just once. Here the CDR3 reads CASSIVGTAKETQYF. CDR3 coding DNA: TGTGCCAGTAGTATAGTCGGGACAGCTAAAGAGACCCAGTACTTC. V gene TRBV19 combines with J gene TRBJ2-5; 7 bases line up with TRBD1. With V trimmed by 1 base and J by 3 bases, 5 bases remained unmatched. This CDR3 comprises 15 residues. The germline V gene has CDR1 LNHDA and CDR2 SQIVND (reference sequence). The complete variable domain, with remaining parts taken from reference TRBV19 and TRBJ2-5, reads DGGITQSPKYLFRKEGQNVTLSCEQNLNHDAMYWYRQDPGQGLRLIYYSQIVNDFQKGDIAEGYSVSREKKESFPLTVTSAQKNPTAFYLCASSIVGTAKETQYFGPGTRLLVL.

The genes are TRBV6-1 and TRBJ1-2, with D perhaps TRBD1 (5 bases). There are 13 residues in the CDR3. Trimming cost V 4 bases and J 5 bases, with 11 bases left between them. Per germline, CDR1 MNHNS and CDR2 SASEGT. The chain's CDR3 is CASSVKGRYGYTF. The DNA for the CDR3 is TGTGCCAGCAGTGTGAAGGGGAGGTATGGCTACACCTTC.

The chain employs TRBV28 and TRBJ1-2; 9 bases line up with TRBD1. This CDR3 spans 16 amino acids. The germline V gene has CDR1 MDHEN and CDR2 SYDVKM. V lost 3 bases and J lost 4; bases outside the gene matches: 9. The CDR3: CASSLSGTGHGYGYTF. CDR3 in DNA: TGTGCCAGCAGTTTGTCCGGGACAGGGCATGGCTATGGCTACACCTTC.

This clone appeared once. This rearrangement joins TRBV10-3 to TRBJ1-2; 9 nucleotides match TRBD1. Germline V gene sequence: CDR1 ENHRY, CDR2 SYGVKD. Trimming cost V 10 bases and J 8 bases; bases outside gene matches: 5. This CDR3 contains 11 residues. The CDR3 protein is CATTGGAGYTF. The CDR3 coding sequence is TGTGCCACGACAGGGGGTGCAGGCTACACCTTC.

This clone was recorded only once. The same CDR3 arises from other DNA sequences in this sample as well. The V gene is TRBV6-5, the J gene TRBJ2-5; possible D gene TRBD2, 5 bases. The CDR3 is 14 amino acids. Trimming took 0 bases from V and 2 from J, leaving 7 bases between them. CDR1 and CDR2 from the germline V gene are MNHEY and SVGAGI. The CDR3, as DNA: TGTGCCAGCAGTTACTCGACGGGACAAGAGACCCAGTACTTC. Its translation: CASSYSTGQETQYF.

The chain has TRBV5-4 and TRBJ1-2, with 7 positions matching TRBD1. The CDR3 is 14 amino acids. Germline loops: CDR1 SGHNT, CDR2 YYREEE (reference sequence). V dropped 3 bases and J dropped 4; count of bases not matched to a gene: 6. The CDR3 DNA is TGTGCCAGCAGCTGGGTCCAGGGGGGCTATGGCTACACCTTC. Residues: CASSWVQGGYGYTF.

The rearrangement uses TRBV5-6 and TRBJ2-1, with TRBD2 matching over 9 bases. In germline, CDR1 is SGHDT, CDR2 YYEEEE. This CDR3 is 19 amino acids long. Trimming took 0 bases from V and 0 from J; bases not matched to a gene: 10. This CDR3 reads CASSLVFGSGGSSYNEQFF. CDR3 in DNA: TGTGCCAGCAGCTTGGTTTTTGGTAGCGGGGGAAGCTCCTACAATGAGCAGTTCTTC.

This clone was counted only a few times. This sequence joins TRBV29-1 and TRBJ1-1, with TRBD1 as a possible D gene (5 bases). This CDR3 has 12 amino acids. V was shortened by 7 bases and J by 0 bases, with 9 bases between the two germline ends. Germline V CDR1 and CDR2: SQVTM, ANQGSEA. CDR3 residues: CSDRGMNTEAFF. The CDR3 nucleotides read TGCAGCGACCGGGGGATGAACACTGAAGCTTTCTTT.

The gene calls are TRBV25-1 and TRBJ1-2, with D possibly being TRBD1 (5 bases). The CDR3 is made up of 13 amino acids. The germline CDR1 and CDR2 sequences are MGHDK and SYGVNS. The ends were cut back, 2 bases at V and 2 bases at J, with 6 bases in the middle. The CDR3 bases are TGTGCCAGCAGTGAAACAGGAAACTATGGCTACACCTTC. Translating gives CASSETGNYGYTF.

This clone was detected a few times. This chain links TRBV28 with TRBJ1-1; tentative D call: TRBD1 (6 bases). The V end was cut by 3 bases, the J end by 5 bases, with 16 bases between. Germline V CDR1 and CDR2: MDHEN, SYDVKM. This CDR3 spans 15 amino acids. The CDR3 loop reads CASSFQQGEGTEAFF. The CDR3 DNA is TGTGCCAGCAGTTTCCAACAGGGTGAGGGAACTGAAGCTTTCTTT. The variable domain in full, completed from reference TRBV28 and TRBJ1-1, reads DVKVTQSSRYLVKRTGEKVFLECVQDMDHENMFWYRQDPGLGLRLIYFSYDVKMKEKGDIPEGYSVSREKKERFSLILESASTNQTSMYLCASSFQQGEGTEAFFGQGTRLTVV.

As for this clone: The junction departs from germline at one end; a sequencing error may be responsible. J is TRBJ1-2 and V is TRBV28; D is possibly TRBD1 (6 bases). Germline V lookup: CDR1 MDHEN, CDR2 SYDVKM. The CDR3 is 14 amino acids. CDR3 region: CASSILVGTLGASF. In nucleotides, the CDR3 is TGTGCCAGCAGTATCCTAGTCGGGACCCTGGGGGCCTCCTTC.

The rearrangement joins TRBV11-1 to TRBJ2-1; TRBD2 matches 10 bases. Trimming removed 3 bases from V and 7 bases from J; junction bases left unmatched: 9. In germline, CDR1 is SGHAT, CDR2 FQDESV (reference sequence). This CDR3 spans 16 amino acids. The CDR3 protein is CASSFGTSERGNEQFF. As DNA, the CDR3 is TGTGCCAGCAGCTTCGGGACTAGCGAGCGAGGGAATGAGCAGTTCTTC.

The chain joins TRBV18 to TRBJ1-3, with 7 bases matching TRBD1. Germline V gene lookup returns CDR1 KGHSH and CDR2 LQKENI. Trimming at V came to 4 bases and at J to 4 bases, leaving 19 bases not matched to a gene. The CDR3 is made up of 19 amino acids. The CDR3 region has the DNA TGTGCCAGCTCACTAATGGCCGGGGACAGACAAGCTCGCGGAAACACCATATATTTT. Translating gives CASSLMAGDRQARGNTIYF.

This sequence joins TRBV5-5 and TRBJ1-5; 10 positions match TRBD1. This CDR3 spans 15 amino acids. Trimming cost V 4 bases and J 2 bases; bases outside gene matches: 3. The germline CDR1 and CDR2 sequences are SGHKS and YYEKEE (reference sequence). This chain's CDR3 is CASSGGTGGNQPQHF. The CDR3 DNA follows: TGTGCCAGCAGCGGCGGGACAGGGGGCAATCAGCCCCAGCATTTT.

In DNA, the CDR3 is TGTGCCAGCTCGCGGCCCGGGACTAGCAAGTCCGAGCAGTACTTC. This gives the protein CASSRPGTSKSEQYF. The J gene is TRBJ2-7, the V gene TRBV27; 9 bases fit TRBD2. In germline, CDR1 is MNHEY, CDR2 SMNVEV (reference sequence). The V segment lost 8 bases and the J segment 6 bases; nucleotides outside the gene matches: 14. The CDR3 is 15 residues long.